Here is one T cell receptor (beta chain) with its context. TCRdb's copy holds only in-frame clones and misses some; the assay was immunoSEQ multiplex PCR. The sample includes about 47,000 clones, roughly 86% of them seen just once. The sample is drawn from a study of blood T cell repertoires in COVID-19. With 7 bases removed from V and 3 bases from J, the gap between germline ends came to 7 bases. CDR3 length: 11 amino acids. CDR1 is MGHDK, CDR2 SYGVNS, per germline. The V and J genes are TRBV25-1 and TRBJ2-7; tentatively, D is TRBD1 (6 bases). Sequenced material: peripheral blood. The source is a man between 50 and 59 years old with active COVID-19. This chain's CDR3 is CASTQGYEQYF. The CDR3 DNA reads as TGTGCCAGCACACAGGGCTACGAGCAGTACTTC.